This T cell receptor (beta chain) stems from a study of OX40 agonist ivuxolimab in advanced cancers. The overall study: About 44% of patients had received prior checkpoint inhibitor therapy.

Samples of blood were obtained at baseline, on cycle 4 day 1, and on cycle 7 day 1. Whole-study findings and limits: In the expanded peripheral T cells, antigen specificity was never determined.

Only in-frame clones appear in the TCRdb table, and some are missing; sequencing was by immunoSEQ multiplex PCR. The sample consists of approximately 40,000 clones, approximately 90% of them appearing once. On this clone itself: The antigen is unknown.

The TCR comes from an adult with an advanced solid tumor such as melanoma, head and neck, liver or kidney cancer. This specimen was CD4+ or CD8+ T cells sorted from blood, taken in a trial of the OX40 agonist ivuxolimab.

The CDR3 region is CASSSPTSPDTQYF. The CDR3 bases are TGTGCCAGCAGCTCCCCGACTAGTCCAGATACGCAGTATTTT. The J gene is TRBJ2-3, the V gene TRBV13; a weak D match, TRBD2 (6 bases). This CDR3 has 14 residues. The V end was cut by 4 bases, the J end by 4 bases, with 12 bases between. Germline V gene lookup returns CDR1 PRHDT and CDR2 FYEKMQ (reference sequence).